This T cell receptor (beta chain) was identified during a study of cytomegalovirus exposure and HLA in healthy donors. Study context: Among 150 million to 200 million T cells, an earlier analysis found roughly 110 million unique TCR beta sequences.

CDR3 length: 12 residues. Per germline, CDR1 SGHDT and CDR2 YYEEEE. V was shortened by 4 bases and J by 9 bases, with 11 bases between the two germline ends. This clone was detected a few times. Primers included in the PCR were 60 Vbeta and 13 Jbeta primers. The repertoire was sequenced with immunoSEQ multiplex PCR; TCRdb's copy has only in-frame clones and lacks some. Found here are about 130,000 clones, around 76% of them singletons; the top ten hold 1.8%. Sequenced: PBMCs. This clonotype was sampled from a woman aged 50 to 60 in good health and CMV-seronegative. The V call is TRBV5-6, the J call TRBJ2-1; D not resolved. CDR3 nucleotide sequence: TGTGCCAGCAGCCGGGTCTTAGGTGAGCAGTTCTTC. Encoded protein: CASSRVLGEQFF.